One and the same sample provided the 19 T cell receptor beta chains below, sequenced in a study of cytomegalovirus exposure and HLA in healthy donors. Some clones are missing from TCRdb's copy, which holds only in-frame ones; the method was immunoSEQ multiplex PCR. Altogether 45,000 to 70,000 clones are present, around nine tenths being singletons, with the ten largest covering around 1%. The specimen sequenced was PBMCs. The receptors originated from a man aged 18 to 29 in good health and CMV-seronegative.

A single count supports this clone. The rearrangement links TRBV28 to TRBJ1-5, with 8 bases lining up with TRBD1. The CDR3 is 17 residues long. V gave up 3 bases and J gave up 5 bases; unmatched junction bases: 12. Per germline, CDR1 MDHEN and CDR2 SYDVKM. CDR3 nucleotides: TGTGCCAGCAGTTTGCTGCTTTACAGGGGGAAGGATCAGCCCCAGCATTTT. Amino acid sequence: CASSLLLYRGKDQPQHF. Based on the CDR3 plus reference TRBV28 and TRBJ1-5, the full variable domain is DVKVTQSSRYLVKRTGEKVFLECVQDMDHENMFWYRQDPGLGLRLIYFSYDVKMKEKGDIPEGYSVSREKKERFSLILESASTNQTSMYLCASSLLLYRGKDQPQHFGDGTRLSIL.

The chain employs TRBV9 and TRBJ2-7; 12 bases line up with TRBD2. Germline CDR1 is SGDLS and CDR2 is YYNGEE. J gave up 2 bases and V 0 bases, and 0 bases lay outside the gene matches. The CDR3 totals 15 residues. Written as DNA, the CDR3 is TGTGCCAGCAGCGTAGGACTAGCGGGGGCCTACGAGCAGTACTTC. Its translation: CASSVGLAGAYEQYF.

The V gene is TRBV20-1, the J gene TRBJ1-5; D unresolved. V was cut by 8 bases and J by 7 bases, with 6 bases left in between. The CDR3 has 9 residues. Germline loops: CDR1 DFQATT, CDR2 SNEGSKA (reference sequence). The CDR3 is CSCEQPQHF. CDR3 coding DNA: TGCAGTTGCGAACAGCCCCAGCATTTT.

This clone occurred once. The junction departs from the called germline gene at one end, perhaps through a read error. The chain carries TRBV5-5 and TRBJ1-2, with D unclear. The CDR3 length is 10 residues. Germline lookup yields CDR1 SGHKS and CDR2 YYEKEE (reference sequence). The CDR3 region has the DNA TGTGCCAGCAGCTTGGAGAGACTGTTCTTC. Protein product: CASSLERLFF.

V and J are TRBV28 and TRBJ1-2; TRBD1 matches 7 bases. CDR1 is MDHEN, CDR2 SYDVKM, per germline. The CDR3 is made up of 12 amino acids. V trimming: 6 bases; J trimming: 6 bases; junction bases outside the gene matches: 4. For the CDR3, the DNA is TGTGCCAGCAGGGACAGGCTGGATGGCTACACCTTC. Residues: CASRDRLDGYTF.

CDR3 residues: CSVGSLAEAFF. DNA of the CDR3: TGCAGCGTTGGTAGTCTTGCTGAAGCTTTCTTT. The gene calls are TRBV29-1 and TRBJ1-1; no definite D call. V was trimmed by 4 bases and J by 6 bases, leaving 9 bases between them. The germline V gene encodes CDR1 SQVTM and CDR2 ANQGSEA. CDR3 size: 11 residues.

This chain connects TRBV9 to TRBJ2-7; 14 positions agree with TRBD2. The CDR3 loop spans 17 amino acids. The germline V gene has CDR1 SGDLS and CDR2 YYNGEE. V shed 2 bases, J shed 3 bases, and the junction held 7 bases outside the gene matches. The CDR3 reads CASSVSGTSGSYYEQYF. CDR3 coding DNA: TGTGCCAGCAGCGTGAGCGGGACTAGCGGGAGCTACTACGAGCAGTACTTC.

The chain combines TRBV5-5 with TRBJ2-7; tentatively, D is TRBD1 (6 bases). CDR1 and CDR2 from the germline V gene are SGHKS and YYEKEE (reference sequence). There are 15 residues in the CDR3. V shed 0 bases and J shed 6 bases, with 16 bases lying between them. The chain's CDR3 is CASSLAGASYSEQYF. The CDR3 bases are TGTGCCAGCAGCTTGGCAGGGGCATCCTACTCCGAGCAGTACTTC.

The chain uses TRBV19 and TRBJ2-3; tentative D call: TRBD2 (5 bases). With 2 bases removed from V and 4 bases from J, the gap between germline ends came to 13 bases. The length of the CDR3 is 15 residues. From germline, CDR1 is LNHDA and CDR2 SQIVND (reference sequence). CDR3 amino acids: CASSISGTGADTQYF. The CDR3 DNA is TGTGCCAGTAGTATATCGGGAACTGGCGCAGATACGCAGTATTTT.

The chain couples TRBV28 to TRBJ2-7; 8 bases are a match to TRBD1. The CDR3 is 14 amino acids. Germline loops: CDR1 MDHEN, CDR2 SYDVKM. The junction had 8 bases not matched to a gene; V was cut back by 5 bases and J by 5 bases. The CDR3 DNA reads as TGTGCCAGCAGTATCGGACAGGGTAGGAACGAGCAGTACTTC. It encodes CASSIGQGRNEQYF.

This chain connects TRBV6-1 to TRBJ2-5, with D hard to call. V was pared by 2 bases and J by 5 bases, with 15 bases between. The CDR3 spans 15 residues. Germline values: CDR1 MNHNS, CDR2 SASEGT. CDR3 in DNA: TGTGCCAGCAGTGAAAGCTACAGTATCTCGGAGACCCAGTACTTC. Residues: CASSESYSISETQYF.

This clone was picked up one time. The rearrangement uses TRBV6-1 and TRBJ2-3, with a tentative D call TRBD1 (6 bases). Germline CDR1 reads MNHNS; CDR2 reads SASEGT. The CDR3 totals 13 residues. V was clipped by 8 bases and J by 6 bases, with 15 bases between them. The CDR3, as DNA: TGTGCCAGCGCAAGGGGGAGTAAGGATACGCAGTATTTT. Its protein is CASARGSKDTQYF.

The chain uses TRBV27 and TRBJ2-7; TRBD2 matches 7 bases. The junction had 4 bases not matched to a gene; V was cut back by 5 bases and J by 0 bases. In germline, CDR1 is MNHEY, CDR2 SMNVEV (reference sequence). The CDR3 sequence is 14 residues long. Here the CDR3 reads CASSMTGGSYEQYF. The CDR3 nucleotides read TGTGCCAGCAGTATGACGGGAGGCTCCTACGAGCAGTACTTC.

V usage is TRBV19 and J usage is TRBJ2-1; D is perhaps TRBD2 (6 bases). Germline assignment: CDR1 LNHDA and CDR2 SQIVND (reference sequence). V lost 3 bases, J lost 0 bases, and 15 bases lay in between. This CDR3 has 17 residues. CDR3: CASSIGGTPDSYNEQFF. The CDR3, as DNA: TGTGCCAGTAGTATTGGCGGGACCCCCGACTCCTACAATGAGCAGTTCTTC.

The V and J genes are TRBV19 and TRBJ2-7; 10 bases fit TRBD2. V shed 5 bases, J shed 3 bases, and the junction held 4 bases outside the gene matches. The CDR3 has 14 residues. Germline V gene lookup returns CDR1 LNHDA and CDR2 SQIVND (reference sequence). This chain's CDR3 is CASSSRTSGYEQYF. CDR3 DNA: TGTGCCAGTAGTTCCAGGACTAGCGGCTACGAGCAGTACTTC.

CDR3 sequence (DNA): TGTGCCAGCAGCCCAGAGGACAGGGGATACGAGCAGTACTTC. Its translation is CASSPEDRGYEQYF. The chain employs TRBV7-9 and TRBJ2-7; TRBD1 matches 9 bases. Germline CDR1 SEHNR, CDR2 FQNEAQ (reference sequence). The length of the CDR3 is 14 residues. V was clipped by 5 bases and J by 4 bases; unmatched bases: 6.

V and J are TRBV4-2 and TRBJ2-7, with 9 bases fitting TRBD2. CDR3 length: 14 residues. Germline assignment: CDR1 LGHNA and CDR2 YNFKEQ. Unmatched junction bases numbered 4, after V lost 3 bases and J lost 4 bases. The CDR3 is CASSHAGGEYEQYF. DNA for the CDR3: TGTGCCAGCAGCCATGCGGGAGGGGAGTACGAGCAGTACTTC.

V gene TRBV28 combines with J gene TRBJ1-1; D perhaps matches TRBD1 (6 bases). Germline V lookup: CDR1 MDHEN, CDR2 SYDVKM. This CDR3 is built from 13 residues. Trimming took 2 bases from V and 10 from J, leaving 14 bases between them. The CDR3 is CASSLGGAQVAFF. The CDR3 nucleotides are TGTGCCAGCAGTTTAGGGGGGGCGCAGGTAGCTTTCTTT.

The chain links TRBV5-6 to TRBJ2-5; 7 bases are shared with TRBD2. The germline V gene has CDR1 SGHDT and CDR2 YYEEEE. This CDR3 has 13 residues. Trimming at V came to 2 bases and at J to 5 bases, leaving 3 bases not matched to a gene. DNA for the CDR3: TGTGCCAGCAGCTTAGTCGGGGGGGAGACCCAGTACTTC. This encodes CASSLVGGETQYF.